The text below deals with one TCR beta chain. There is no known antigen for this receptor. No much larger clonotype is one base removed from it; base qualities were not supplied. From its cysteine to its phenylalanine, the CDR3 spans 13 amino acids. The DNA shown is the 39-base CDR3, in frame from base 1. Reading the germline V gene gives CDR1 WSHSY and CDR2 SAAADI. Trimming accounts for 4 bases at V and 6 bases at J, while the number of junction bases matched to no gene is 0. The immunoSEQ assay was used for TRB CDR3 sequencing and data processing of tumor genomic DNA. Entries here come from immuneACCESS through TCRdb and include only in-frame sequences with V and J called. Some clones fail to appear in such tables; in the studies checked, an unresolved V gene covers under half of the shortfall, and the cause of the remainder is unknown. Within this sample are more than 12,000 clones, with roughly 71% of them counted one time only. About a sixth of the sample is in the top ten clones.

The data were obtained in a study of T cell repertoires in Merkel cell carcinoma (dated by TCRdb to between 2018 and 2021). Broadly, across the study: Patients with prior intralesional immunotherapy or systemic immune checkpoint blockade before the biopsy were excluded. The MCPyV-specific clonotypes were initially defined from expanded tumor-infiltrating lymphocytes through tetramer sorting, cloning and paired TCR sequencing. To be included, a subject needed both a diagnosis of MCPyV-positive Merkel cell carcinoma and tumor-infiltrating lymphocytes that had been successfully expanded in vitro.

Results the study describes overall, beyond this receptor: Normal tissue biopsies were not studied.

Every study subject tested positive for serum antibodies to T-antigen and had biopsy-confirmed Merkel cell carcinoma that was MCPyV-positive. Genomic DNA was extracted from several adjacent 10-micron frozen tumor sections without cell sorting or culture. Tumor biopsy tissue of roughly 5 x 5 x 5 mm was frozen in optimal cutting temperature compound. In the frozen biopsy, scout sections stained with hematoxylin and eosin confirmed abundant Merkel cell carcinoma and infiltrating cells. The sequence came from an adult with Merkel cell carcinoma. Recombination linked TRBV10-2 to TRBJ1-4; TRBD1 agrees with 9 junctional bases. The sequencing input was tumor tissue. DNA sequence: TGCGCCAGCAGTGGGACAGGGGATGAAAAACTGTTTTTT. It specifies CASSGTGDEKLFF.